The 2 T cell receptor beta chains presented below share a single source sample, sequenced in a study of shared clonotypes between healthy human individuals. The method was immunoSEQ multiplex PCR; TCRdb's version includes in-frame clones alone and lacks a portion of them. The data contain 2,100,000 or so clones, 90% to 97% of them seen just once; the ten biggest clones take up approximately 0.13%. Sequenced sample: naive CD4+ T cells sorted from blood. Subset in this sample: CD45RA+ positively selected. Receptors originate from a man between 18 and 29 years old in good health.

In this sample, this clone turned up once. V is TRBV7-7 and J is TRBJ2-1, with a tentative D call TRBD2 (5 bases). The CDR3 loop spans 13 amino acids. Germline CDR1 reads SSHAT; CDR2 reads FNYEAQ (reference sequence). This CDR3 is CASAIDPYNEQFF. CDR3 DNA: TGTGCTAGCGCCATAGACCCCTACAATGAGCAGTTCTTC.

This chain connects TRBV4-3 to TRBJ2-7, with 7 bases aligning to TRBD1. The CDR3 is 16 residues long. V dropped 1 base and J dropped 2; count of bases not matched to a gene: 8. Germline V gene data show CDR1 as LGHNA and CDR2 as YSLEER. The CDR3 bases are TGCGCCAGCAGCCAAGCTCACGGACAGGCGACCTACGAGCAGTACTTC. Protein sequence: CASSQAHGQATYEQYF.